This paragraph covers one TCR beta chain sequence. As yet, its antigen is unknown. Germline DNA was extracted too, while blood RNA derived from unsorted whole blood. The CDR3 is 11 residues long. V shed 3 bases and J shed 7 bases, with 6 bases lying between them. A constant-region primer served to make TCR beta cDNA from about 500 ng total RNA. Modified slightly, ARM-PCR produced TCR beta libraries over three nested multiplex PCR rounds. In the first two PCR rounds, TRBV1-TRBV30 forward primers were paired with a C-beta reverse primer, and each round lasted about 10 cycles. One entry per CDR3 protein, called by TCRdb with MiXCR from the multiplex PCR reads. The repertoire holds approximately 300,000 distinct CDR3 sequences, with approximately 60% as singletons. The source of the sample is a study of tumor-infiltrating lymphocytes in primary liver carcinoma. Study information: Regardless of tissue type, samples showed similar yields of roughly 3.5 to 7.5 million productive TCRbeta reads.

Whole-study results and caveats: Overlap between tumor regions exceeded overlap of tumor with adjacent tissue or blood. Tumors had a top-250-clone fraction that was significantly higher than blood (p = 0.039).

This receptor was obtained from a man aged 35 to 55 with primary liver carcinoma and hepatitis B virus infection. The chain recombines TRBV12-3 or TRBV12-4 with TRBJ2-5; D could derive from TRBD1 or TRBD2 (5 bases each). The sequenced material came from peripheral blood. The CDR3 coding sequence is TGTGCCAGCAGTTTTGGGGGGACCCAGTACTTC. Its protein is CASSFGGTQYF.